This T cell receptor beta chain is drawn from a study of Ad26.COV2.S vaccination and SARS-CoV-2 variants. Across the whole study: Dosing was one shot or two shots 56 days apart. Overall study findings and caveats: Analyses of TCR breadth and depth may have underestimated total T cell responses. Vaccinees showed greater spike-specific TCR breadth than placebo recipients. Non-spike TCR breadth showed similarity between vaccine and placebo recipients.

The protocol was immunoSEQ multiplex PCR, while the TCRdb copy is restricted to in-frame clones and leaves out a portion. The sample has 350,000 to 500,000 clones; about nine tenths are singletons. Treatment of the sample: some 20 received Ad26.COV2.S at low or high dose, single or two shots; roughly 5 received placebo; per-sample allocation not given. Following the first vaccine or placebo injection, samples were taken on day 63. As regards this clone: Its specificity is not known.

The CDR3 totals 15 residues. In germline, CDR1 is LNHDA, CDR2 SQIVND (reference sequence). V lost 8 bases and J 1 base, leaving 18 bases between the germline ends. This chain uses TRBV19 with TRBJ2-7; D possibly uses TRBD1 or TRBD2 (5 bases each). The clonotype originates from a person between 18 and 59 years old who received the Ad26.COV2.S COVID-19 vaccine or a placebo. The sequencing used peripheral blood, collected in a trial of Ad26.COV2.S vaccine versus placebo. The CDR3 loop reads CASRLDTRGSYEQYF. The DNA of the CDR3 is TGTGCCAGTCGGCTGGACACGCGAGGGTCCTACGAGCAGTACTTC.